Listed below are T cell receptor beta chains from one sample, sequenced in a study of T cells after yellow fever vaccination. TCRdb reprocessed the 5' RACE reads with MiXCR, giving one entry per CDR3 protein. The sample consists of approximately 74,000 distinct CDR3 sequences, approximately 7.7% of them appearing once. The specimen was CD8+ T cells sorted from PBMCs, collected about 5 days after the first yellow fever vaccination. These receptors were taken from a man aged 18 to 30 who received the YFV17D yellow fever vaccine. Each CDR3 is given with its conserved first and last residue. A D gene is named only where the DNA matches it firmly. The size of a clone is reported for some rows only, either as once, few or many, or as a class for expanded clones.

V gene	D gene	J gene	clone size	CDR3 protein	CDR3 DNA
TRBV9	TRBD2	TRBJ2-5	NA	CASSVTSGGASETQYF	TGTGCCAGCAGCGTAACTAGCGGGGGGGCTTCGGAGACCCAGTACTTC
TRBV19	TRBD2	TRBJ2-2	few	CASSLTSGTGELFF	TGTGCCAGTAGCCTGACTAGCGGCACCGGGGAGCTGTTTTTT
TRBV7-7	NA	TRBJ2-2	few	CASSPGPGTGELFF	TGTGCCAGCAGCCCTGGGCCGGGGACCGGGGAGCTGTTTTTT
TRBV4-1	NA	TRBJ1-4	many	CASSRGQGSATNEKLFF	TGCGCCAGCAGCCGAGGTCAGGGGTCTGCAACTAATGAAAAACTGTTTTTT
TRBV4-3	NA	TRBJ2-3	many	CASSRNGGRTDTQYF	TGCGCCAGCAGCCGTAATGGGGGGCGGACAGATACGCAGTATTTT
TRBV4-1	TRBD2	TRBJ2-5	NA	CASSQEEIRLAGFQETQYF	TGCGCCAGCAGCCAAGAAGAAATTCGACTAGCGGGTTTCCAAGAGACCCAGTACTTC
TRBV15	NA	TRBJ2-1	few	CATSRDRRGSFGEQFF	TGTGCCACCAGCAGAGATAGGAGGGGGAGCTTCGGTGAGCAGTTCTTC
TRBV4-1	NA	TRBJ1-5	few	CASSQWSSGGQPQHF	TGCGCCAGCAGCCAGTGGTCCTCCGGGGGTCAGCCCCAGCATTTT
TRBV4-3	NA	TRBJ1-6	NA	CASSQDTRIVNSPLHF	TGCGCCAGCAGCCAAGATACCAGAATAGTCAATTCACCCCTCCACTTT
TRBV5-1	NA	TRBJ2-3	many	CASSLYPGSTDTQYF	TGCGCCAGCAGCTTGTACCCAGGGAGCACAGATACGCAGTATTTT
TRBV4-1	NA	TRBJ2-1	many	CASSPDFSSYNEQFF	TGCGCCAGCAGCCCTGACTTTAGCTCCTACAATGAGCAGTTCTTC
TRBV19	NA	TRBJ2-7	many	CASSPASNYEQYF	TGTGCCAGTAGTCCTGCCAGCAACTACGAGCAGTACTTC
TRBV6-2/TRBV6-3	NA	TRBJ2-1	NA	CASSYVGGANEQFF	TGTGCCAGCAGTTATGTGGGGGGGGCCAATGAGCAGTTCTTC
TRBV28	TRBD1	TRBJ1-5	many	CASSLGQGLGQPQHF	TGTGCCAGCAGTTTGGGACAGGGCTTGGGTCAGCCCCAGCATTTT
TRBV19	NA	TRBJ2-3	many	CASSIDRGNAQYF	TGTGCCAGTAGTATAGATCGAGGGAATGCGCAGTATTTT
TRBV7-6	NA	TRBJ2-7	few	CASSSGVRGSSYEQYF	TGTGCCAGCAGCTCGGGTGTCAGGGGCTCCTCCTACGAGCAGTACTTC
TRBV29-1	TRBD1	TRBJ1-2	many	CSVRQGGDYGYTF	TGCAGCGTGAGACAGGGAGGCGACTATGGCTACACCTTC
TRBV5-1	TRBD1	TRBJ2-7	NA	CASSLPGGSSAYEQYF	TGCGCCAGCAGCTTGCCAGGGGGCTCCTCGGCCTACGAGCAGTACTTC
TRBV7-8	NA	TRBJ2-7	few	CASSFAYLSYEQYF	TGTGCCAGCAGCTTCGCCTATCTCTCCTACGAGCAGTACTTC
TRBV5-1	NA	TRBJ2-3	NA	CASSLVSVTDTQYF	TGCGCCAGCAGCTTGGTGTCAGTCACAGATACGCAGTATTTT
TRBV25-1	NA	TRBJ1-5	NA	CASSDWTDSNQPQHF	TGTGCCAGCAGTGATTGGACGGATAGCAATCAGCCCCAGCATTTT
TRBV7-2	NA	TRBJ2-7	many	CASSSRPGTYEQYF	TGTGCCAGCAGCTCTAGGCCGGGGACCTACGAGCAGTACTTC
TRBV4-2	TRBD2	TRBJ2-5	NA	CASSQAPSLLAGDQETQYF	TGTGCCAGCAGCCAAGCCCCCTCCTTACTAGCGGGGGACCAAGAGACCCAGTACTTC
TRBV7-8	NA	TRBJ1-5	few	CASSSRDNQPQHF	TGTGCCAGCAGCTCGAGGGACAATCAGCCCCAGCATTTT
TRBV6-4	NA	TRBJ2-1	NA	CASSVGDYNEQFF	TGTGCCAGCAGTGTCGGGGATTACAATGAGCAGTTCTTC
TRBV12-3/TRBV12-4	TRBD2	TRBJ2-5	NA	CASKGLAGGRGETQYF	TGTGCCAGCAAAGGACTAGCGGGGGGCCGGGGGGAGACCCAGTACTTC
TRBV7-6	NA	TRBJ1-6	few	CASSFRGLQSSYNSPLHF	TGTGCCAGCAGTTTTAGGGGTTTACAGAGCTCCTATAATTCACCCCTCCACTTT
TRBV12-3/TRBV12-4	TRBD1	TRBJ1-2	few	CASSLWGTANYGYTF	TGTGCCAGCAGTTTATGGGGGACAGCTAACTATGGCTACACCTTC
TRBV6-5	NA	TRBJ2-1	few	CASSYSMGSSYNEQFF	TGTGCCAGCAGTTACTCGATGGGGTCCTCCTACAATGAGCAGTTCTTC
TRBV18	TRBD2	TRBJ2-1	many	CASSPASGGPYNEQFF	TGTGCCAGCTCACCAGCCAGCGGGGGACCGTACAATGAGCAGTTCTTC
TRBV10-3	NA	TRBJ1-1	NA	CAIRRDLNMNTEAFF	TGTGCCATCAGGCGGGACCTTAATATGAACACTGAAGCTTTCTTT
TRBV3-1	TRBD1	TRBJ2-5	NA	CASSQDYGPDRGLSEETQYF	TGTGCCAGCAGCCAAGATTACGGCCCGGACAGGGGGCTTTCGGAAGAGACCCAGTACTTC
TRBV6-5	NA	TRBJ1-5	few	CASSFGLGDNQPQHF	TGTGCCAGCAGTTTCGGGCTGGGCGATAATCAGCCCCAGCATTTT
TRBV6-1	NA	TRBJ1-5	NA	CASSERGVQPQHF	TGTGCCAGCAGTGAACGCGGGGTTCAGCCCCAGCATTTT
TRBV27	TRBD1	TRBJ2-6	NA	CASSLLGTGASGANVLTF	TGTGCCAGCAGTTTACTCGGGACAGGGGCCTCTGGGGCCAACGTCCTGACTTTC
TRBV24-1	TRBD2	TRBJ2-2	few	CATSDSRTSGTGELFF	TGTGCCACCAGTGATTCCCGGACTAGTGGCACCGGGGAGCTGTTTTTT
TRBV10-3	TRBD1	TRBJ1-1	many	CAITGGREAFF	TGTGCCATCACAGGGGGCCGGGAGGCTTTCTTT
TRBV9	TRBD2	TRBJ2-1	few	CASSVAPRGGDYNEQFF	TGTGCCAGCAGCGTAGCACCCCGGGGGGGCGATTATAATGAGCAGTTCTTC
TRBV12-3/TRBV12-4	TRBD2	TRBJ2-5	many	CASGPYPRAGGQETQYF	TGTGCCAGCGGCCCTTATCCCAGAGCGGGGGGTCAAGAGACCCAGTACTTC
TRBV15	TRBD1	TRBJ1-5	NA	CATSRDRGRAQPQHF	TGTGCCACCAGTAGGGACAGGGGAAGGGCTCAGCCCCAGCATTTT
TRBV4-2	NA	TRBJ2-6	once	CASSQARNLGGRANVLTF	TGTGCCAGCAGCCAAGCTCGGAACCTCGGCGGACGGGCCAACGTCCTGACTTTC
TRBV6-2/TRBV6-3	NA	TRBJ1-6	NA	CASSYAPVRTDSPLHF	TGTGCCAGCAGTTACGCTCCGGTGCGGACCGATTCACCCCTCCACTTT
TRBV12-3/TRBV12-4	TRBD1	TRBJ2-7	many	CASSAGTGAYEQYF	TGTGCCAGCAGTGCCGGGACAGGGGCCTACGAGCAGTACTTC
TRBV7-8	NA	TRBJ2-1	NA	CASSLGQYYNEQFF	TGTGCCAGCAGCTTAGGGCAGTACTACAATGAGCAGTTCTTC
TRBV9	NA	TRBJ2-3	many	CASSSQGVQGTSTDTQYF	TGTGCCAGCAGCTCCCAAGGGGTACAGGGCACTAGCACAGATACGCAGTATTTT
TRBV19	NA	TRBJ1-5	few	CASSIRGASNQPQHF	TGTGCCAGTAGTATTCGGGGGGCGAGCAATCAGCCCCAGCATTTT
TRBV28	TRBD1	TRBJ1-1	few	CASRSLGGTGPNTEAFF	TGTGCCAGCAGATCATTGGGGGGGACAGGGCCGAACACTGAAGCTTTCTTT
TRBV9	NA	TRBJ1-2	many	CASSVDGEPDYGYTF	TGTGCCAGCAGCGTAGACGGGGAACCAGACTATGGCTACACCTTC
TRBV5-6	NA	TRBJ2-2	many	CASSFDLTGELFF	TGTGCCAGCAGCTTCGATCTTACCGGGGAGCTGTTTTTT
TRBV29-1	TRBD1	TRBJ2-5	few	CSVGPRTGGGWTQYF	TGCAGCGTTGGTCCCCGGACAGGGGGAGGCTGGACCCAGTACTTC